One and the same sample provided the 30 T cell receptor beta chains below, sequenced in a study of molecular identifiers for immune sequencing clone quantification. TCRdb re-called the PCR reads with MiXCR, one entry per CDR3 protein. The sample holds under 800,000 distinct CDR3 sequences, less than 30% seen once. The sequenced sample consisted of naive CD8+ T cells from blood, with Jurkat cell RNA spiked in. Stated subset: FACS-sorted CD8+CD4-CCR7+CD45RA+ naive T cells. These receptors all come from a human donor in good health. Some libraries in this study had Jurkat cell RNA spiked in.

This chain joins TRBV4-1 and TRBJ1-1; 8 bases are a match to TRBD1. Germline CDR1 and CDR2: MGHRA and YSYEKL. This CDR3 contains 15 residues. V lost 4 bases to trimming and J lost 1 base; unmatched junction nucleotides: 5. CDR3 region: CASSPLTGGNTEAFF. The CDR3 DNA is TGCGCCAGCAGCCCCCTTACAGGGGGGAACACTGAAGCTTTCTTT.

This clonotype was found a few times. The CDR3 nucleotides read TGTGCCAGCAGTTTATATTGGGGAGAGACCCAGTACTTC. Protein product: CASSLYWGETQYF. This chain links TRBV27 with TRBJ2-5; D unclear. In germline, CDR1 is MNHEY, CDR2 SMNVEV (reference sequence). The CDR3 has 13 residues. V was pared by 1 base and J by 4 bases, with 7 bases between.

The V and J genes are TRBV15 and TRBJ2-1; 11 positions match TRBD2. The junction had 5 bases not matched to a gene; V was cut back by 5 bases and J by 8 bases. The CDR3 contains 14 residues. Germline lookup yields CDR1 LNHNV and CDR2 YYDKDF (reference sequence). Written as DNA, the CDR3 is TGTGCCACCAGCGGTAGCGGGGGGGCCCATGAGCAGTTCTTC. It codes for CATSGSGGAHEQFF.

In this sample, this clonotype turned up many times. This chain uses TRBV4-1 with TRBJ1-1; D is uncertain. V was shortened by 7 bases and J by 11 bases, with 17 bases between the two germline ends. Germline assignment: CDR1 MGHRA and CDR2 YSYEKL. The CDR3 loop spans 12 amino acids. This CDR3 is CASKGPALEAFF. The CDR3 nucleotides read TGCGCCAGCAAGGGCCCGGCCCTCGAGGCTTTCTTT.

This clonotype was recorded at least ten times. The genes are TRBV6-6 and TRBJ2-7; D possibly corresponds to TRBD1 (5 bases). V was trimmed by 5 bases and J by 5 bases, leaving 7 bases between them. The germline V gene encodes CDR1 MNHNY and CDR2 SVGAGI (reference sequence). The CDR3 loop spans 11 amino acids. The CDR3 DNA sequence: TGTGCCAGCAGTGGGGCAAACGAGCAGTACTTC. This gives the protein CASSGANEQYF.

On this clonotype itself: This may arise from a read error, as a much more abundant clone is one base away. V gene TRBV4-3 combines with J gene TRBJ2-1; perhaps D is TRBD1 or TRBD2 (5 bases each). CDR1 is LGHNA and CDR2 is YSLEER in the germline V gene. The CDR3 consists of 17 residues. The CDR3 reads CASSQEEGPGPANEQVF. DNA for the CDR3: TGCGCCAGCAGCCAAGAAGAAGGACCGGGACCGGCCAATGAGCAGGTCTTC.

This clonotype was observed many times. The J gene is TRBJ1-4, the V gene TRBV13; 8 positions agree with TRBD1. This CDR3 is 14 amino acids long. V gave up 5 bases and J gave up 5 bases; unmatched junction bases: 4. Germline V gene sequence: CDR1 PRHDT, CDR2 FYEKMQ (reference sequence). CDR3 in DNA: TGTGCCAGCAGCCTCCGGACAGGGAATGAAAAACTGTTTTTT. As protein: CASSLRTGNEKLFF.

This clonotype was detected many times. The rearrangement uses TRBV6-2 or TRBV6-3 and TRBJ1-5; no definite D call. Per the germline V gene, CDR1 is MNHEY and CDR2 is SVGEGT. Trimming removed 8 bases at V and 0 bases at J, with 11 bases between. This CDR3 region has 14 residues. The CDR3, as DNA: TGTGCCAGCGAGACAAGGGTTAGCAATCAGCCCCAGCATTTT. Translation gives CASETRVSNQPQHF.

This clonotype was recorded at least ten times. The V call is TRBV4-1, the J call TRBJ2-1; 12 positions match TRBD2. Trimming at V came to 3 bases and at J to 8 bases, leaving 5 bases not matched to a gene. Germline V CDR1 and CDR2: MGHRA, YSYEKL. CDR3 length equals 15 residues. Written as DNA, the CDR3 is TGCGCCAGCAGCCAGAGGACTAGCGGGGTCTATGAGCAGTTCTTC. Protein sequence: CASSQRTSGVYEQFF.

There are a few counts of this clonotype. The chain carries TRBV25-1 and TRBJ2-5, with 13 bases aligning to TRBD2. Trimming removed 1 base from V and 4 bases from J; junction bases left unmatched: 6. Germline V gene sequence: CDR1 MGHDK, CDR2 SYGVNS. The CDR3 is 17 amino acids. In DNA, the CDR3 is TGTGCCAGCAGTGAATTCCCGGGACTAGCGGGGTCAGAGACCCAGTACTTC. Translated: CASSEFPGLAGSETQYF.

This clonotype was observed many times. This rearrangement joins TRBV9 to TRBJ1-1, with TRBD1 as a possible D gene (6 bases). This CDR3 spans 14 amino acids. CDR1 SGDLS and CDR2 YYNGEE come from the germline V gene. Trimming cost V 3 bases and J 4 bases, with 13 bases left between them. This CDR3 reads CASSELPGATEAFF. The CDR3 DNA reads TGTGCCAGCAGCGAATTACCAGGGGCCACTGAAGCTTTCTTT.

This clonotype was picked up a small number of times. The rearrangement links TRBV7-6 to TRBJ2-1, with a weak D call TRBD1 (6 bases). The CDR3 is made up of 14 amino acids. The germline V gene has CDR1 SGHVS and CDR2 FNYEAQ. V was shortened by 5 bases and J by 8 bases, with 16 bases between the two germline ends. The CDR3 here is CASSRRGGLDEQFF. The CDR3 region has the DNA TGTGCCAGCAGCCGACGAGGGGGTTTGGATGAGCAGTTCTTC.

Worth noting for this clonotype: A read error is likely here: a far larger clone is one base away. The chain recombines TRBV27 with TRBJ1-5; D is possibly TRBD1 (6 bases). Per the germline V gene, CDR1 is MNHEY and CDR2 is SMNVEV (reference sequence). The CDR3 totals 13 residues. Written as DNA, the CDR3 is TGTGCCCGCAGTTTGGCAGGGGATCAGCCCCAGCATTTT. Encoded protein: CARSLAGDQPQHF.

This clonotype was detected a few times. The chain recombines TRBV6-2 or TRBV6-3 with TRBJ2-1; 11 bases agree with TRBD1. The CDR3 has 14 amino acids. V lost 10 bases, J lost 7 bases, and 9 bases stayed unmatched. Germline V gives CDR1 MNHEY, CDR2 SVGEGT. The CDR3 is CATAGTGGWNEQFF. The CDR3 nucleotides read TGTGCCACCGCCGGGACAGGGGGTTGGAATGAGCAGTTCTTC.

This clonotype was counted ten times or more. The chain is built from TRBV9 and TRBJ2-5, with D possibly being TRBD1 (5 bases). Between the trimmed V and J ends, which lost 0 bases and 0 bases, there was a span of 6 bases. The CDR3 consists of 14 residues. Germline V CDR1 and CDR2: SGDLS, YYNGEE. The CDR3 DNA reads TGTGCCAGCAGCGTAGGACAGTACCAAGAGACCCAGTACTTC. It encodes CASSVGQYQETQYF.

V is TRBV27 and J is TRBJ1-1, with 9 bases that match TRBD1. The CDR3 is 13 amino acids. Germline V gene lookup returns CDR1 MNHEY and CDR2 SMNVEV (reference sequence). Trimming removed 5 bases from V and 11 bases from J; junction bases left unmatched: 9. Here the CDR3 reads CASSPGTGYRAFF. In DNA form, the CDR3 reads TGTGCCAGCAGTCCCGGGACAGGGTATAGGGCTTTCTTT.

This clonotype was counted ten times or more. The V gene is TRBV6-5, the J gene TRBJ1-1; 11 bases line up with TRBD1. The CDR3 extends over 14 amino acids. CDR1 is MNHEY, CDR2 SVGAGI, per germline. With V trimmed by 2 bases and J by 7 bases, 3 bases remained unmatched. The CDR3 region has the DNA TGTGCCAGCAGTTACGGACAGGGGGCAGGTGAAGCTTTCTTT. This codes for CASSYGQGAGEAFF.

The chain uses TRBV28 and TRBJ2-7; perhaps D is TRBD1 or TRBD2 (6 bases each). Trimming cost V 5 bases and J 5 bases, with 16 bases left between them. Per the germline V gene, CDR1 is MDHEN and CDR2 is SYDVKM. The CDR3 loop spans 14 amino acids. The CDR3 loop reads CASSRRGLSDEQYF. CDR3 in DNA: TGTGCCAGCAGTCGCAGGGGACTTAGCGACGAGCAGTACTTC.

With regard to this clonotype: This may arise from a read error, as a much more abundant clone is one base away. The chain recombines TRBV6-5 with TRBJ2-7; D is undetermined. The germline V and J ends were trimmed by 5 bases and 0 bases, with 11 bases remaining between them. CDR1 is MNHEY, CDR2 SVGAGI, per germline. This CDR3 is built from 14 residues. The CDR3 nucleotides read TGTGCCAGCAGTCCACCGGAGAGCTCCTACGAGCAGTACTTC. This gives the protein CASSPPESSYEQYF.

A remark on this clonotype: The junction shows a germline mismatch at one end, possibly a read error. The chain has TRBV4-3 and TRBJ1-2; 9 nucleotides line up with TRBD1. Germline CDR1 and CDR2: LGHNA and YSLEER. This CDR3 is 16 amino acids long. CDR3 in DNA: TGCGCCCGCAGCCAAGGACAGGGGTCTCCCTTTTATGGCTACACCTTC. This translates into CARSQGQGSPFYGYTF.

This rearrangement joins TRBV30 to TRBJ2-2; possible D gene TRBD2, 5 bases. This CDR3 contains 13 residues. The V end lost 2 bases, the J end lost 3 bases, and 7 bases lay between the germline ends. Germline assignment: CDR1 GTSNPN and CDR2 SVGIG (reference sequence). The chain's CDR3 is CAWSSGDTGELFF. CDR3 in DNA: TGTGCCTGGAGTAGCGGAGACACCGGGGAGCTGTTTTTT.

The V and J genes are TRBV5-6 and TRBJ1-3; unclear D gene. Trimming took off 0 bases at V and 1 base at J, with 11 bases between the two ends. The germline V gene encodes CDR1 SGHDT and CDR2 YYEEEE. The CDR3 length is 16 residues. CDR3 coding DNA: TGTGCCAGCAGCTTGGGGGCCGTGGGGTCTGGAAACACCATATATTTT. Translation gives CASSLGAVGSGNTIYF.

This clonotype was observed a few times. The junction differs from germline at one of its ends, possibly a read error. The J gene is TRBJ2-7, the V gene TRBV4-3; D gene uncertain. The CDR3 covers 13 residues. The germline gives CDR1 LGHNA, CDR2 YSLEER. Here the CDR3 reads CAGSQGRNYEQYF. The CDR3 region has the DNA TGCGCCGGCAGCCAAGGTCGAAACTACGAGCAGTACTTC.

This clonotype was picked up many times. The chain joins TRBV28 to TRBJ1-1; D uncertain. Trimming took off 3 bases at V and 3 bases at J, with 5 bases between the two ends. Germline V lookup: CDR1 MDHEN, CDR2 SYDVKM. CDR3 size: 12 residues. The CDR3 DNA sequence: TGTGCCAGCAGTTTTCCTGACACTGAAGCTTTCTTT. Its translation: CASSFPDTEAFF.

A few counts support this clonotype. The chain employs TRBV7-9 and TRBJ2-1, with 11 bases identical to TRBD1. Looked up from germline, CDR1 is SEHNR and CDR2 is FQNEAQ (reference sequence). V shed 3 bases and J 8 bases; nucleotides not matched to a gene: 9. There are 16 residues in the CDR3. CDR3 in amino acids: CASSLPAGTGGDEQFF. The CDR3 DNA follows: TGTGCCAGCAGCTTGCCCGCCGGGACAGGGGGGGATGAGCAGTTCTTC.

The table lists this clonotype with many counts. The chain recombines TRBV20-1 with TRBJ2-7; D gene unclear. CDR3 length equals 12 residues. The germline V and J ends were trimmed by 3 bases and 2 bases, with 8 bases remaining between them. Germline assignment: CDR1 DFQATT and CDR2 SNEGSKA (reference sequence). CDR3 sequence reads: CSASATAYEQYF. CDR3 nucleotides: TGCAGTGCTAGTGCTACCGCCTACGAGCAGTACTTC.

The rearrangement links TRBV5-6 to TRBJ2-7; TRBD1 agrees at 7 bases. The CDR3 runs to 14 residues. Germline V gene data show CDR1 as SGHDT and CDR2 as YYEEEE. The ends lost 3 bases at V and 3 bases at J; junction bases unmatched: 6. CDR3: CASSSTGQYYEQYF. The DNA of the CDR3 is TGTGCCAGCAGCTCAACGGGACAGTACTACGAGCAGTACTTC.

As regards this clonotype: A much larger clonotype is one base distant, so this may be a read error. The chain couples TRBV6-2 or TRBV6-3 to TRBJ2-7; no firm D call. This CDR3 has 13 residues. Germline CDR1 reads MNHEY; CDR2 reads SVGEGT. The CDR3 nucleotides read TGTGCCAGCAGTCCGGACGAAGGCTACGGGCAGTACTTC. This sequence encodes CASSPDEGYGQYF.

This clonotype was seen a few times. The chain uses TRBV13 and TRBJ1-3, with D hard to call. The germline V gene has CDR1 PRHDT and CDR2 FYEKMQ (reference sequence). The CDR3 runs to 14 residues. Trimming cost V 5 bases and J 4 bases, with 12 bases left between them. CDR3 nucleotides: TGTGCCAGCAGCCCCAGGCAGCTGGGAAACACCATATATTTT. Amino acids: CASSPRQLGNTIYF.

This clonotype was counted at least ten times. CDR3 nucleotides: TGTGCCAGTAGTATATCGGCACATTACTCCTACGAGCAGTACTTC. It encodes CASSISAHYSYEQYF. The V and J genes are TRBV19 and TRBJ2-7, with D unclear. Germline CDR1 is LNHDA and CDR2 is SQIVND (reference sequence). The CDR3 runs 15 residues. The V gene lost 2 bases and the J gene lost 0 bases, with 11 bases spanning the gap.